The clone carrying this TCR beta chain was picked up a small number of times. What it binds is not known. Next came a second PCR, run for roughly 6 to 11 cycles, which used a sample-barcoded 5' primer along with a J-beta primer mix. TCRdb reprocessed the 5' RACE reads via MiXCR and lists one record per CDR3 protein. The sample contains roughly 800,000 distinct CDR3 sequences, roughly 25% of which appear only once. This sample is drawn from a study of blood T cells in healthy people across ages. There were at least 5 micrograms of total RNA extracted from every sample. Study-wide findings and caveats: TCR beta diversity per million T cells fell roughly linearly with age. Relative to aged donors, long-lived donors carried more naive CD4+ cells and displayed higher diversity.

Germline CDR1 and CDR2: SQVTM and ANQGSEA. CDR3 size: 15 residues. Trimming at V came to 4 bases and at J to 0 bases, leaving 6 bases not matched to a gene. These sequences were also reported in another study, on T cells of mothers and their children. That work adds: Input to cDNA synthesis comprised all extracted RNA, at a ratio of roughly 1.5 ug per 15 ul.

This rearrangement joins TRBV29-1 to TRBJ2-1; 7 nucleotides line up with TRBD1. The specimen was blood. The TCR originated in a boy aged 5 to 17 in good health. CDR3 amino acids: CSVVDRPNSYNEQFF. CDR3 DNA: TGCAGCGTTGTGGACAGGCCTAACTCCTACAATGAGCAGTTCTTC.